Listed here is a single T cell receptor (beta chain). Its antigen remains unidentified. This specimen comes from a study of T cell responses to AZD1222 COVID-19 vaccine. Study-level points and caveats: There were mostly white British donors and more females than males, and clonal diversity was possibly underestimated. Sampling captured repertoires only after the peak T cell response. Just 6 or 7 AZD1222 recipients were seropositive at baseline. Spike-specific TCR breadth rose after two AZD1222 doses, and depth rose as well.

The data were produced by immunoSEQ multiplex PCR, yet TCRdb's version contains in-frame clones alone and is incomplete. The sample shows 200,000 to 250,000 clones, more than 85% of them seen only once. V dropped 1 base and J dropped 2; count of bases not matched to a gene: 13. Germline V lookup: CDR1 SGDLS, CDR2 YYNGEE. The CDR3 is 19 residues long. This sequence joins TRBV9 and TRBJ1-3; the match to TRBD1 covers 9 bases. This receptor was obtained from an adult in good health. Sequenced here: peripheral blood, sampled on day 0 of MenACWY control vaccination. The CDR3 sequence: CASSVMGGGTGRTGNTIYF. The CDR3 coding sequence is TGTGCCAGCAGCGTAATGGGCGGGGGGACAGGGCGGACTGGAAACACCATATATTTT. The entire variable domain, with the rest obtained from reference TRBV9 and TRBJ1-3, is as follows: DSGVTQTPKHLITATGQRVTLRCSPRSGDLSVYWYQQSLDQGLQFLIQYYNGEERAKGNILERFSAQQFPDLHSELNLSSLELGDSALYFCASSVMGGGTGRTGNTIYFGEGSWLTVV.